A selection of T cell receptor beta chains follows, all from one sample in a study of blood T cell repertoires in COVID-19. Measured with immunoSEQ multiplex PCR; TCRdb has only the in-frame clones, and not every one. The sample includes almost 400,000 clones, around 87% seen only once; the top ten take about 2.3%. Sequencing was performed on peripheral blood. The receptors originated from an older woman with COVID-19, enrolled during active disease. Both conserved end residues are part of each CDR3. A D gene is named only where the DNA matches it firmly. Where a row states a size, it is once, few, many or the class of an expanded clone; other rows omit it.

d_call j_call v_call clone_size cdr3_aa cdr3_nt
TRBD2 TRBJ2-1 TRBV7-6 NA CASSSTSRNEQFF TGTGCCAGCAGCTCGACTAGCCGGAATGAGCAGTTCTTC
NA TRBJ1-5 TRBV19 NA CASSILEDNQPQHF TGTGCCAGTAGTATTTTGGAGGATAATCAGCCCCAGCATTTT
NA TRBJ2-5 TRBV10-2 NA CASSEPWGSQETQYF TGCGCCAGCAGTGAGCCCTGGGGCAGCCAAGAGACCCAGTACTTC
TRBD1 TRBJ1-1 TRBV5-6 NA CASSSQGAGVYTEAFF TGTGCCAGCAGTTCCCAGGGGGCCGGGGTGTACACTGAAGCTTTCTTT
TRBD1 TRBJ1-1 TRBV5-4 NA CASSRTGSGTEAFF TGTGCCAGCAGCCGGACAGGGTCGGGGACTGAAGCTTTCTTT
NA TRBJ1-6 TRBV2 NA CASRDRVHSPLHF TGTGCCAGCAGAGACAGAGTCCATTCACCCCTCCACTTT
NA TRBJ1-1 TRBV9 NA CASSVAQGTEAFF TGTGCCAGCAGCGTAGCTCAGGGTACTGAAGCTTTCTTT
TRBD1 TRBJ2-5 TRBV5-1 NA CASSLVPGQGSGETQYF TGCGCCAGCAGCTTGGTCCCGGGACAGGGTTCGGGGGAGACCCAGTACTTC
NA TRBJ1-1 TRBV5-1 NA CASSLKEWGGDTEAFF TGCGCCAGCAGCTTAAAAGAATGGGGAGGAGACACTGAAGCTTTCTTT
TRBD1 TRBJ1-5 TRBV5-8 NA CASSRQGHSYQPQHF TGTGCCAGCAGCAGACAGGGGCACTCTTATCAGCCCCAGCATTTT
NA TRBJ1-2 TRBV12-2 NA CASRLVPSGQGATFNYGYTF TGTGCAAGTCGCTTAGTCCCCTCCGGACAGGGGGCAACTTTTAACTATGGCTACACCTTC
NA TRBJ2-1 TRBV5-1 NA CASSLADLEFF TGCGCCAGCAGCTTGGCAGATCTAGAGTTCTTC
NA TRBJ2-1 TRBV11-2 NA CASNPAGRTNNEQFF TGTGCCAGCAACCCGGCGGGTAGGACTAACAATGAGCAGTTCTTC
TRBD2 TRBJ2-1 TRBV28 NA CASSFSGGTYNEQFF TGTGCCAGCAGTTTTAGCGGGGGGACCTACAATGAGCAGTTCTTC
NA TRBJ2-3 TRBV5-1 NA CASSLGGAITDTQYF TGCGCCAGCAGCTTGGGTGGGGCCATAACAGATACGCAGTATTTT
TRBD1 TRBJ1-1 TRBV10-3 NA CAIKGQGNTEAFF TGTGCCATAAAGGGACAGGGGAACACTGAAGCTTTCTTT
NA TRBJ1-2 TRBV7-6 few CASSFIAGLSSYGYTF TGTGCCAGCAGCTTTATCGCGGGGCTTTCTTCGTATGGCTACACCTTC
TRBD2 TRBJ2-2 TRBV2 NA CASSRLAGNTGELFF TGTGCCAGCAGTCGACTAGCGGGGAACACCGGGGAGCTGTTTTTT
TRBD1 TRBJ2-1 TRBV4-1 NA CASSQDGGDRVGYNEQFF TGCGCCAGCAGCCAAGATGGTGGGGACAGGGTGGGCTACAATGAGCAGTTCTTC
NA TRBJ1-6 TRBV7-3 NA CASSLNFGGSPLHF TGTGCCAGCAGCTTAAACTTTGGCGGTTCGCCCCTCCACTTT
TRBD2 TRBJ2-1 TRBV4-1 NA CASSLSGSGGAREQFF TGCGCCAGCAGCCTGAGTGGTAGCGGGGGGGCTCGTGAGCAGTTCTTC
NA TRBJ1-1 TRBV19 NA CASRYLLNTEAFF TGTGCCAGTCGCTATTTACTGAACACTGAAGCTTTCTTT
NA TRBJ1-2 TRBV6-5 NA CASTRQGGSNYGYTF TGTGCCAGCACTCGGCAGGGCGGTTCAAACTATGGCTACACCTTC
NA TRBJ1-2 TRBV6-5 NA CASNVQPTPNYGYTF TGTGCCAGCAATGTACAGCCTACTCCTAACTATGGCTACACCTTC
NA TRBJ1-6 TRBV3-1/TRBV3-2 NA CATGHTNSPLHF TGTGCCACCGGACACACAAATTCACCCCTCCACTTT
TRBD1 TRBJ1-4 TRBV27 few CASSSFSGGGTNEKLFF TGTGCCAGCAGCTCTTTTAGTGGAGGGGGCACTAATGAAAAACTGTTTTTT
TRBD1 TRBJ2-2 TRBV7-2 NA CASSSTGRGRGELFF TGTGCCAGCAGCTCGACCGGCAGGGGGCGCGGGGAGCTGTTTTTT
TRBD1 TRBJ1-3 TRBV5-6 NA CASSPGTGAGNTIYF TGTGCCAGCAGCCCCGGGACAGGGGCTGGAAACACCATATATTTT
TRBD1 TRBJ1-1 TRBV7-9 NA CASSLATGINTEAFF TGTGCCAGCAGCTTAGCGACAGGGATTAACACTGAAGCTTTCTTT
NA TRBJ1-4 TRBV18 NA CASSPPRGLREKLFF TGTGCCAGCTCACCACCGAGAGGGCTAAGAGAAAAACTGTTTTTT
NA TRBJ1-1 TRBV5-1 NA CASRSQGTEAFF TGCGCCAGCAGGTCCCAGGGGACTGAAGCTTTCTTT
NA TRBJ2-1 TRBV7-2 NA CASSPEWGQREQFF TGTGCCAGCAGTCCCGAGTGGGGGCAGCGTGAGCAGTTCTTC
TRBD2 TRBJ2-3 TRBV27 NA CASSLIGGGASSTDTQYF TGTGCCAGCAGTTTGATCGGCGGGGGGGCCTCTAGCACAGATACGCAGTATTTT
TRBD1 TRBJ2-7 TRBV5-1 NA CASSKNPGQGAYEQYF TGCGCCAGCAGTAAGAACCCGGGACAGGGTGCCTACGAGCAGTACTTC
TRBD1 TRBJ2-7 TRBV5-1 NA CASTKGRGTGQYEQYF TGCGCCAGCACCAAGGGACGGGGGACAGGGCAATACGAGCAGTACTTC
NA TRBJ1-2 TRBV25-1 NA CASSESGGYTF TGTGCCAGCAGTGAATCCGGGGGCTACACCTTC
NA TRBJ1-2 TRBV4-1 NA CASSQVGQLIRGYTF TGCGCCAGCAGCCAAGTCGGACAGTTAATTAGGGGCTACACCTTC
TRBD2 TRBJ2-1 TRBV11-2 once CASSETSRPSYNEQFF TGTGCCAGCAGCGAGACTAGCCGGCCCTCCTACAATGAGCAGTTCTTC
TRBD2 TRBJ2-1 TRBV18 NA CASSLAGHSYNEQFF TGTGCCAGCTCTCTAGCGGGGCACTCCTACAATGAGCAGTTCTTC
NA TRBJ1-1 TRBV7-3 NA CASSPDGTEAFF TGTGCCAGCAGCCCAGATGGCACTGAAGCTTTCTTT
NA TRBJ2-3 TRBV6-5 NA CASSLPDPRRQYF TGTGCCAGCAGTTTACCCGACCCAAGGAGGCAGTATTTT
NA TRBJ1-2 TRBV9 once CASSSGQGPLVGYTF TGTGCCAGCAGCTCAGGCCAGGGTCCCCTCGTGGGCTACACCTTC
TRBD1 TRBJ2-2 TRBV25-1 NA CASSEGQGGYVGELFF TGTGCCAGCAGTGAGGGACAGGGGGGTTACGTCGGGGAGCTGTTTTTT
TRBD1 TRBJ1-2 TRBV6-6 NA CASSYGTGGYGYTF TGTGCCAGCAGTTACGGAACAGGGGGATATGGCTACACCTTC
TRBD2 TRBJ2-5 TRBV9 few CASSPRGGRETQYF TGTGCCAGCAGCCCTCGGGGAGGGAGGGAGACCCAGTACTTC
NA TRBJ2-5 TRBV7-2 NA CASSMSQETQYF TGTGCCAGCAGCATGTCTCAAGAGACCCAGTACTTC
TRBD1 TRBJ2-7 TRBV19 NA CASSPGTGRPYEQYF TGTGCCAGTAGCCCCGGGACAGGGCGTCCCTACGAGCAGTACTTC
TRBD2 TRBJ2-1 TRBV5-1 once CASSLATSGANGNEQFF TGCGCCAGCAGCTTGGCCACTAGCGGGGCCAACGGGAATGAGCAGTTCTTC
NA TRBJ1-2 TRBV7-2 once CASSPARQGYGYTF TGTGCCAGCAGCCCGGCCCGGCAGGGCTATGGCTACACCTTC